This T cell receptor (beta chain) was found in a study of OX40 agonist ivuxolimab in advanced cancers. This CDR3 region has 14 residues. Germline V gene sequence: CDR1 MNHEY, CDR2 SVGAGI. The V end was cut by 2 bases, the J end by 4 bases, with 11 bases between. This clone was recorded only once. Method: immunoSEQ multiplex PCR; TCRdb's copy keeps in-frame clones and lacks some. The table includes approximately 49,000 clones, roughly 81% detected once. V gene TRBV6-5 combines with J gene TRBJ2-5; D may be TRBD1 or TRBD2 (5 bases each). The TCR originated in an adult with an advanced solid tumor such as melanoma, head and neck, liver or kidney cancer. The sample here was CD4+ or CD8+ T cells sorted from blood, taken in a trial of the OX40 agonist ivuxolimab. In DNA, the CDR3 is TGTGCCAGCAGTTACCGGGGACCGCGAGAGACCCAGTACTTC. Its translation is CASSYRGPRETQYF.